This T cell receptor (beta chain) was identified in a study of blood T cells in healthy people across ages. The CDR3 covers 13 residues. V dropped 6 bases and J dropped 6 bases, with 14 bases sitting between them. Germline V gene data show CDR1 as MNHNS and CDR2 as SASEGT. As regards this clonotype: Its antigen remains unidentified.

Donors each provided 8 to 10 milliliters of peripheral blood. Overall study findings and caveats: Estimates of diversity drawn from one million T cells were considered underestimates. Because donor CMV status was unknown, expanded clonotype changes were possibly confounded. Naive CD4+ cells and diversity were both higher in long-lived donors than in aged donors.

The use of a sample-barcoded 5' primer and a J-beta primer mix characterized a second PCR of about 7 to 12 cycles. TCRdb redid the calling of the 5' RACE reads with MiXCR, one entry per CDR3 protein. This sample carries some 900,000 distinct CDR3 sequences, 45% to 50% of them seen once, and the ten largest clones take 13%. The clonotype was recovered from a man aged 25 to 40 in good health. The chain joins TRBV6-1 to TRBJ1-2, with D perhaps TRBD1 (5 bases). Specimen: blood. The DNA of the CDR3 is TGTGCCAGCAGCGGGAGACAGAACAATGGCTACACCTTC. As protein: CASSGRQNNGYTF.